The rows below give T cell receptor beta chains drawn from one sample of a study of regulatory T cells in long-lasting Graves disease. Each CDR3 protein gets one entry after TCRdb re-called the multiplex PCR reads with MiXCR. This sample has about 420,000 distinct CDR3 sequences, with 15% to 20% found just once. These data were likewise used in another study, on T cells in Graves' hyperthyroidism and ophthalmopathy.

The sequencing used peripheral blood mononuclear cells (PBMCs), collected at new diagnosis, from a patient treated with antithyroid drugs. These receptors were taken from a woman aged 18-35 years with Graves disease. Each CDR3 is given with its conserved first and last residue. D genes are given only for firm matches. The size of a clone is reported for some rows only, either as once, few or many, or as a class for expanded clones.

J gene: TRBJ2-1; V gene: TRBV2; D gene: TRBD2; clone size: many; CDR3 DNA: TGTGCCAGCCAGCGGGAGGTTCACAATGAGCAGTTCTTC; CDR3 protein: CASQREVHNEQFF
J gene: TRBJ1-1; V gene: TRBV6-2/TRBV6-3; D gene: NA; clone size: many; CDR3 DNA: TGTGCCAGCAGTTACATCTTCGGAGCGGCGGGCACTGAAGCTTTCTTT; CDR3 protein: CASSYIFGAAGTEAFF
J gene: TRBJ2-3; V gene: TRBV3-1; D gene: NA; clone size: many; CDR3 DNA: TGTGCCAGCAGCCCGAGACTAACAGATACGCAGTATTTT; CDR3 protein: CASSPRLTDTQYF
J gene: TRBJ1-6; V gene: TRBV12-3/TRBV12-4; D gene: TRBD1; clone size: few; CDR3 DNA: TGTGCCACCAGCACAGGGGGCAAATCACCCCTCCACTTT; CDR3 protein: CATSTGGKSPLHF
J gene: TRBJ2-7; V gene: TRBV12-3/TRBV12-4; D gene: NA; clone size: many; CDR3 DNA: TGTGCCAGCAGTTTAGACGCGGAGCAGTACTTC; CDR3 protein: CASSLDAEQYF
J gene: TRBJ1-2; V gene: TRBV2; D gene: NA; clone size: NA; CDR3 DNA: TGTGCCAGCAGTGAATCATTGACAGCCTATGGCTACACCTTC; CDR3 protein: CASSESLTAYGYTF
J gene: TRBJ2-1; V gene: TRBV20-1; D gene: TRBD2; clone size: many; CDR3 DNA: TGCAGTGCTAGACCCCGGACTAGCGGGAGGGGTAATGAGCAGTTCTTC; CDR3 protein: CSARPRTSGRGNEQFF
J gene: TRBJ2-1; V gene: TRBV20-1; D gene: TRBD2; clone size: many; CDR3 DNA: TGCAGTGCTAGGGGACTAGTACTTGTGAATGAGCAGTTCTTC; CDR3 protein: CSARGLVLVNEQFF
J gene: TRBJ2-7; V gene: TRBV19; D gene: TRBD1; clone size: NA; CDR3 DNA: TGTGCCAGTAGCCCAGAATCAGACGAACAGGGGGGAATTGCCTACGAGCAGTACTTC; CDR3 protein: CASSPESDEQGGIAYEQYF
J gene: TRBJ2-5; V gene: TRBV19; D gene: NA; clone size: many; CDR3 DNA: TGTGCCACGAGGAACGGAGGGCAAGAGACCCAGTACTTC; CDR3 protein: CATRNGGQETQYF
J gene: TRBJ2-6; V gene: TRBV28; D gene: NA; clone size: NA; CDR3 DNA: TGTGCCAGCAGCTTAGGGGTGACAGGGGCCAACGTCCTGACTTTC; CDR3 protein: CASSLGVTGANVLTF
J gene: TRBJ1-1; V gene: TRBV9; D gene: NA; clone size: few; CDR3 DNA: TGTGCCAGCAGCGTAGAGGGAACCCCCACTGAAGCTTTCTTT; CDR3 protein: CASSVEGTPTEAFF
J gene: TRBJ2-3; V gene: TRBV7-3; D gene: TRBD2; clone size: NA; CDR3 DNA: TGTGCCAGCAGCCCCCCTAGCGGGAGGGCCGGCACAGATACGCAGTATTTT; CDR3 protein: CASSPPSGRAGTDTQYF
J gene: TRBJ2-5; V gene: TRBV4-1; D gene: NA; clone size: few; CDR3 DNA: TGCGCCAGCAGCCAAGAAGGCAGGGAACAAGAGACCCAGTACTTC; CDR3 protein: CASSQEGREQETQYF
J gene: TRBJ2-1; V gene: TRBV6-1; D gene: TRBD2; clone size: many; CDR3 DNA: TGTGCCAGCTCCGAGCGGGGACGCTCCTACAATGAGCAGTTCTTC; CDR3 protein: CASSERGRSYNEQFF
J gene: TRBJ1-1; V gene: TRBV28; D gene: NA; clone size: many; CDR3 DNA: TGTGCCAGCAGTTTTTCCTTAACTGAAGCTTTCTTT; CDR3 protein: CASSFSLTEAFF
J gene: TRBJ2-5; V gene: TRBV7-9; D gene: NA; clone size: NA; CDR3 DNA: TGTGCCAGCAGCTTTGCAGGGCAATGGTCGACCCAGTACTTC; CDR3 protein: CASSFAGQWSTQYF
J gene: TRBJ2-7; V gene: TRBV7-9; D gene: NA; clone size: NA; CDR3 DNA: TGTGCCAGCAGCGTAACGGGTCCCACCGACTACGAGCAGTACTTC; CDR3 protein: CASSVTGPTDYEQYF
J gene: TRBJ2-7; V gene: TRBV19; D gene: TRBD1; clone size: few; CDR3 DNA: TGTGCCAGTAGTATAGCGGCAGGGGGCTCCTACGAGCAGTACTTC; CDR3 protein: CASSIAAGGSYEQYF
J gene: TRBJ2-7; V gene: TRBV6-5; D gene: NA; clone size: many; CDR3 DNA: TGTGCCAGCAGTTACTCGTCGAAGGGAACCTACGAGCAGTACTTC; CDR3 protein: CASSYSSKGTYEQYF
J gene: TRBJ2-3; V gene: TRBV20-1; D gene: TRBD2; clone size: many; CDR3 DNA: TGCAGTGCTAGGGGGCGGGAGCGCACAGATACGCAGTATTTT; CDR3 protein: CSARGRERTDTQYF
J gene: TRBJ1-3; V gene: TRBV12-3/TRBV12-4; D gene: NA; clone size: many; CDR3 DNA: TGTGCCAGCAGTTCCGGGAGGTTGGGAAACACCATATATTTT; CDR3 protein: CASSSGRLGNTIYF
J gene: TRBJ1-1; V gene: TRBV29-1; D gene: NA; clone size: NA; CDR3 DNA: TGCAGCGTTGCAACGGGGGGCACTGAAGCTTTCTTT; CDR3 protein: CSVATGGTEAFF
J gene: TRBJ1-1; V gene: TRBV5-5; D gene: TRBD1; clone size: NA; CDR3 DNA: TGTGCCAGCAGTCTCCGGGACAGGCGCACTGAAGCTTTCTTT; CDR3 protein: CASSLRDRRTEAFF
J gene: TRBJ1-2; V gene: TRBV27; D gene: TRBD1; clone size: NA; CDR3 DNA: TGTGCCAGCAGTTTATACCCCCCCGCCGGACAGGGCTATGGCTACACCTTC; CDR3 protein: CASSLYPPAGQGYGYTF
J gene: TRBJ2-1; V gene: TRBV11-1; D gene: NA; clone size: NA; CDR3 DNA: TGTGCCAGCAGCTTAGGGTATGGCGGCGGGGACTACAATGAGCAGTTCTTC; CDR3 protein: CASSLGYGGGDYNEQFF
J gene: TRBJ2-1; V gene: TRBV19; D gene: NA; clone size: NA; CDR3 DNA: TGTGCCAGTAGTATCCGAAGAATTAGCTTTGGGGACAATGAGCAGTTCTTC; CDR3 protein: CASSIRRISFGDNEQFF
J gene: TRBJ2-3; V gene: TRBV7-7; D gene: NA; clone size: many; CDR3 DNA: TGTGCTAGCAGCCGAGGGTTGAGAGATACGCAGTATTTT; CDR3 protein: CASSRGLRDTQYF
J gene: TRBJ2-6; V gene: TRBV28; D gene: TRBD2; clone size: few; CDR3 DNA: TGTGCCAGCAGCTTAGCGGGGGCTGGGGCCAACGTCCTGACTTTC; CDR3 protein: CASSLAGAGANVLTF
J gene: TRBJ2-7; V gene: TRBV7-2; D gene: NA; clone size: many; CDR3 DNA: TGTGCCAGCAGGACCAACAGCGCAGGCCGCTCCTACGAGCAGTACTTC; CDR3 protein: CASRTNSAGRSYEQYF